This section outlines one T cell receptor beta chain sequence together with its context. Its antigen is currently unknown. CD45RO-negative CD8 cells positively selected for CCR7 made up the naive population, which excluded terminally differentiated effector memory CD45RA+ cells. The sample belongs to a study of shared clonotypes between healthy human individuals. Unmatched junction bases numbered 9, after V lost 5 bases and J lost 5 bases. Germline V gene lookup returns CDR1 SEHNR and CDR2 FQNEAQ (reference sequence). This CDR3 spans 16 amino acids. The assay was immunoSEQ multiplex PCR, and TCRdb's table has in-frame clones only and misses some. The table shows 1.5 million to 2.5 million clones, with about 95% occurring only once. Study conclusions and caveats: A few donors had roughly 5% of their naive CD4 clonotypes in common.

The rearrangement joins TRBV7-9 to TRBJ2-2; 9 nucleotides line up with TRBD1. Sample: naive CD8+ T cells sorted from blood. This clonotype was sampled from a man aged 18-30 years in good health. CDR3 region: CASSKPGQGATGELFF. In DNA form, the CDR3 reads TGTGCCAGCAGCAAACCGGGACAGGGAGCAACCGGGGAGCTGTTTTTT.